This TCR beta chain is drawn from a study of blood T cells in healthy people across ages. The germline CDR1 and CDR2 sequences are MNHEY and SVGAGI. V lost 6 bases, J lost 2 bases, and 13 bases lay in between. The CDR3 loop spans 14 amino acids. The use of a sample-barcoded 5' primer and a J-beta primer mix characterized a second PCR of roughly 7 to 11 cycles. TCRdb processed the 5' RACE reads anew with MiXCR; each CDR3 protein has one entry. The sample contains 2 million or so distinct CDR3 sequences, around half of which appear only once. The sequenced sample consisted of blood. The chain employs TRBV6-5 and TRBJ1-1, with D possibly matching TRBD1 (6 bases). The source is a middle-aged woman in good health. CDR3 in amino acids: CASRAPGHNTEAFF. The CDR3 DNA follows: TGTGCCAGCAGAGCCCCGGGACACAACACTGAAGCTTTCTTT.